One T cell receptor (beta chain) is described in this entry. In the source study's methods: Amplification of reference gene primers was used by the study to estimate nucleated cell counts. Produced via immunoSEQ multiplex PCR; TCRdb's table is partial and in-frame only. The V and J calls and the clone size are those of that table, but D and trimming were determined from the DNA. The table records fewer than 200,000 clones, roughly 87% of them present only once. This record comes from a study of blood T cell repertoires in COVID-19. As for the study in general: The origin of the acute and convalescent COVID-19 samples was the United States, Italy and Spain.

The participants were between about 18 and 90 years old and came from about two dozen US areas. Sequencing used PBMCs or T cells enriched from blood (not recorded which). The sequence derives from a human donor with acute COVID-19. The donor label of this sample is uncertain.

The CDR3 DNA follows: TGCAGTGCGGGAGGGGAAGAGACCCAGTACTTC. It encodes CSAGGEETQYF. The rearrangement uses TRBV20-1 and TRBJ2-5; 7 bases are shared with TRBD2. Trimming at V came to 6 bases and at J to 3 bases, leaving 1 base not matched to a gene. This CDR3 region has 11 residues. Germline V lookup: CDR1 DFQATT, CDR2 SNEGSKA (reference sequence).